This T cell receptor (beta chain) was recovered during a study of regulatory T cells in long-lasting Graves disease. TCR beta libraries were built with iRepertoire HTBI primers and Arm-PCR of CDR3 regions. TCRdb re-analysed the multiplex PCR reads in MiXCR, keeping a single row per CDR3 protein. The sample lists a few hundred thousand distinct CDR3 sequences; 15% to 20% were seen once. There are many counts of this clonotype. The sample's time point: newly diagnosed GD, antithyroid drugs for less than 3 months. Following extraction of RNA from PBMCs, that RNA was used to make the TCR library. As a group, patients came from one endocrinology department in Xi'an, China. The CDR3 covers 13 residues. The V end lost 3 bases, the J end lost 14 bases, and 22 bases lay between the germline ends. Germline V gene lookup returns CDR1 SQVTM and CDR2 ANQGSEA. These data also formed part of another study, on T cells in Graves' hyperthyroidism and ophthalmopathy. Per that study: When ophthalmopathy did not progress within 18 months, Graves' hyperthyroidism was considered stable.

The gene calls are TRBV29-1 and TRBJ2-5; possibly TRBD1 for D (5 bases). This clonotype was obtained from a woman in her twenties or thirties with Graves disease. This specimen was peripheral blood mononuclear cells (PBMCs), taken at new diagnosis, from a patient treated with antithyroid drugs. This CDR3 reads CSVEYPGNSKGYF. The CDR3 nucleotides are TGCAGCGTTGAGTATCCAGGGAATTCCAAGGGATACTTC. Drawing the rest from reference TRBV29-1 and TRBJ2-5, the complete variable domain is SAVISQKPSRDICQRGTSLTIQCQVDSQVTMMFWYRQQPGQSLTLIATANQGSEATYESGFVIDKFPISRPNLTFSTLTVSNMSPEDSSIYLCSVEYPGNSKGYFGPGTRLLVL.